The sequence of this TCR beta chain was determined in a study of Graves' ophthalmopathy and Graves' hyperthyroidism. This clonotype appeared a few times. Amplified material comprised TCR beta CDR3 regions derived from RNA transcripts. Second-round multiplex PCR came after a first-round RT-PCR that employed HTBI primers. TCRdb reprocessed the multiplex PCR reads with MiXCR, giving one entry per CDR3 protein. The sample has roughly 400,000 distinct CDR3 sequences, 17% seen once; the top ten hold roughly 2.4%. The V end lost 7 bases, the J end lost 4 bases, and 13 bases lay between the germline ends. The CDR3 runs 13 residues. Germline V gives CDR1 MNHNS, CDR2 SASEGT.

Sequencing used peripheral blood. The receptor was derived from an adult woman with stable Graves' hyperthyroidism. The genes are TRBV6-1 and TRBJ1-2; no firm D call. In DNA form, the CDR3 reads TGTGCCAGCACCCAGGACCCGGGCTATGGCTACACCTTC. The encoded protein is CASTQDPGYGYTF.